Listed here is a single T cell receptor beta chain. The antigen is unknown. The data were obtained in a study of T-cell memory formation after mild COVID-19. Study-wide background: Most TCR clusters belonged to a single donor.

Study-wide findings and caveats: Researchers report contracting CD4+ clones mostly in CM and EM, with CD8+ clones in EMRA.

Germline CDR1 SGHTA, CDR2 FQGNSA. V was pared by 6 bases and J by 1 base, with 14 bases of the junction left unmatched. The CDR3 is 17 amino acids. TCRdb analysed the 5' RACE reads with MiXCR anew, one entry per CDR3 protein. The table shows under 550,000 distinct CDR3 sequences, with approximately 18% occurring only once. This rearrangement joins TRBV7-2 to TRBJ1-1; 7 positions match TRBD1. The receptor comes from a man aged 18 to 35 who had mild COVID-19 (a few samples of this study predate the infection). Cell type and time point are not known. The source material was PBMCs or a T cell subset sorted from them (not recorded which). DNA of the CDR3: TGTGCCAGCAGTTTTACTACAGGGACAGTCCGGAACACTGAAGCTTTCTTT. This sequence encodes CASSFTTGTVRNTEAFF.